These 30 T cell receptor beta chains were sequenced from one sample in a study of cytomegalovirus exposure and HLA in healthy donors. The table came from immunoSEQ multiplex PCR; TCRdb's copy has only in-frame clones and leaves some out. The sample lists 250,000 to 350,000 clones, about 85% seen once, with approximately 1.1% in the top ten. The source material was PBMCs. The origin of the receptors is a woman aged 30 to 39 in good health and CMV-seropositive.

The chain's CDR3 is CASSQEEGITYEQYF. The CDR3 bases are TGCGCCAGCAGCCAAGAGGAGGGAATTACCTACGAGCAGTACTTC. The chain recombines TRBV4-3 with TRBJ2-7; tentatively, D is TRBD2 (6 bases). The V end lost 0 bases, the J end lost 2 bases, and 11 bases lay between the germline ends. Germline V gene data show CDR1 as LGHNA and CDR2 as YSLEER. The length of the CDR3 is 15 residues.

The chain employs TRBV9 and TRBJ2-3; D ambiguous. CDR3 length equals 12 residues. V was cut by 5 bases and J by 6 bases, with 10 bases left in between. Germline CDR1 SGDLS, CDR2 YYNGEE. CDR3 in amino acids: CASSFLADTQYF. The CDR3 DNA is TGTGCCAGCAGTTTTCTGGCGGATACGCAGTATTTT.

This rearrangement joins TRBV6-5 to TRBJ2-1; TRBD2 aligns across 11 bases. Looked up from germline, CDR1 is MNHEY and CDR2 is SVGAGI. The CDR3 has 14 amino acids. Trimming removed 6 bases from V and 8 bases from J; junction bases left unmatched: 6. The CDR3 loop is CASRLAGGRDEQFF. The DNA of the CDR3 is TGTGCCAGCAGATTAGCGGGGGGGAGAGATGAGCAGTTCTTC.

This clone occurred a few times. The CDR3 reads CASIPGGGYEQYF. CDR3 sequence (DNA): TGTGCCAGCATTCCCGGGGGCGGATACGAGCAGTACTTC. The V call is TRBV7-8, the J call TRBJ2-7; D is possibly TRBD1 or TRBD2 (6 bases each). This CDR3 has 13 residues. Trimming cost V 7 bases and J 4 bases, with 14 bases left between them. The germline CDR1 and CDR2 sequences are SGHVS and FQNEAQ.

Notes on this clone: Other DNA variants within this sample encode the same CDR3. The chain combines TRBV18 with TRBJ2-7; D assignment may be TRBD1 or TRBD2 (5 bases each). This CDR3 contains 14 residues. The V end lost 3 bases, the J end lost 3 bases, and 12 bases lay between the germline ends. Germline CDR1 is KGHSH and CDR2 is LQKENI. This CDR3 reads CASSPGTASYEQYF. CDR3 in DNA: TGTGCCAGCTCACCCGGGACCGCAAGCTACGAGCAGTACTTC.

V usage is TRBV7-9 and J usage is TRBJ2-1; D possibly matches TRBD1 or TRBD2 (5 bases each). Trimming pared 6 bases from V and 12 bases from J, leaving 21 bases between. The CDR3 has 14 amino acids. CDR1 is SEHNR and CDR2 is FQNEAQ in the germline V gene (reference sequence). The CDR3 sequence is CASSLPGPRIVQFF. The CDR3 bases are TGTGCCAGCAGTCTACCGGGACCGCGCATCGTGCAGTTCTTC.

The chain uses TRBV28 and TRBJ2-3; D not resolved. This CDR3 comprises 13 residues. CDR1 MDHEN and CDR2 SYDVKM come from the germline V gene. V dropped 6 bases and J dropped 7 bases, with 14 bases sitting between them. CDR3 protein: CASSPPIDHTQYF. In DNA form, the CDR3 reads TGTGCCAGCAGCCCTCCTATTGATCATACGCAGTATTTT.

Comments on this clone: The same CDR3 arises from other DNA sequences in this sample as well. In DNA, the CDR3 is TGTGCCAGCAGCTCCACCGGGGTGAACACTGAAGCTTTCTTT. It encodes CASSSTGVNTEAFF. The chain has TRBV9 and TRBJ1-1; no clear D. V lost 4 bases, J lost 0 bases, and 10 bases lay in between. The germline V gene has CDR1 SGDLS and CDR2 YYNGEE. CDR3 length equals 14 residues.

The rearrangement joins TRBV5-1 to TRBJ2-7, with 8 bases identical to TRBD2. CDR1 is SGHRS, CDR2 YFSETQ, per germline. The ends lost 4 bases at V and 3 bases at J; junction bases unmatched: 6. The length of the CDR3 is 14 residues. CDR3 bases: TGCGCCAGCAGCATGAGCGGGGGTCGCTACGAGCAGTACTTC. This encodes CASSMSGGRYEQYF. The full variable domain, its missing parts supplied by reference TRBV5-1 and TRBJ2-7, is KAGVTQTPRYLIKTRGQQVTLSCSPISGHRSVSWYQQTPGQGLQFLFEYFSETQRNKGNFPGRFSGRQFSNSRSEMNVSTLELGDSALYLCASSMSGGRYEQYFGPGTRLTVT.

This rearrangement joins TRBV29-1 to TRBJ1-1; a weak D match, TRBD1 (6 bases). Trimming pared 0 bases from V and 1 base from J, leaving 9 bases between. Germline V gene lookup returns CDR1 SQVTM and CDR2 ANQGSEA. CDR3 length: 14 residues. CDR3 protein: CSVEDRGQNTEAFF. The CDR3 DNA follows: TGCAGCGTTGAAGATCGGGGACAGAACACTGAAGCTTTCTTT.

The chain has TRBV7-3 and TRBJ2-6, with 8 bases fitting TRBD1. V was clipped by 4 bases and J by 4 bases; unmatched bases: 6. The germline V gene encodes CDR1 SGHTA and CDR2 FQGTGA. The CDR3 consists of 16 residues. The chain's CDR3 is CASSSGTGSGANVLTF. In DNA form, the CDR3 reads TGTGCCAGCAGCTCCGGGACAGGCTCCGGGGCCAACGTCCTGACTTTC.

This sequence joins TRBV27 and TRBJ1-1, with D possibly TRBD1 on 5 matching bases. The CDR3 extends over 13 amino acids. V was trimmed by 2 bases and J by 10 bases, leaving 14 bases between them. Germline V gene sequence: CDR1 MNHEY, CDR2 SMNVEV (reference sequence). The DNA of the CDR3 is TGTGCCAGCAGTTTAGGAAGCAGGGATCGAGCTTTCTTT. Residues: CASSLGSRDRAFF.

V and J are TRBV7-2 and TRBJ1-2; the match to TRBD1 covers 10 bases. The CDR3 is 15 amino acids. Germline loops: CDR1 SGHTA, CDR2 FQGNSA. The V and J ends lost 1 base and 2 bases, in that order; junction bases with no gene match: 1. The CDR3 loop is CASSLGGQGNYGYTF. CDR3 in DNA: TGTGCCAGCAGCTTAGGGGGACAGGGGAACTATGGCTACACCTTC.

CDR3 loop: CASSRGTSGSDEQYF. For the CDR3, the DNA is TGCGCCAGCAGCCGAGGGACTAGCGGGAGCGACGAGCAGTACTTC. The chain recombines TRBV5-1 with TRBJ2-7; TRBD2 aligns across 14 bases. The germline gives CDR1 SGHRS, CDR2 YFSETQ. The CDR3 has 15 residues. Trimming took 4 bases from V and 5 from J; bases not matched to a gene: 5. The entire variable domain, with the rest obtained from reference TRBV5-1 and TRBJ2-7, is as follows: KAGVTQTPRYLIKTRGQQVTLSCSPISGHRSVSWYQQTPGQGLQFLFEYFSETQRNKGNFPGRFSGRQFSNSRSEMNVSTLELGDSALYLCASSRGTSGSDEQYFGPGTRLTVT.

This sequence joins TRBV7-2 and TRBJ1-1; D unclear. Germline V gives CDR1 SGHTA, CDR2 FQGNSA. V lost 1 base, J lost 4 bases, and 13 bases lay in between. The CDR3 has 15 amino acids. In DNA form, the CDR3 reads TGTGCCAGCAGCTTAGGGGCCCACGTTGCCACTGAAGCTTTCTTT. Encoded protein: CASSLGAHVATEAFF.

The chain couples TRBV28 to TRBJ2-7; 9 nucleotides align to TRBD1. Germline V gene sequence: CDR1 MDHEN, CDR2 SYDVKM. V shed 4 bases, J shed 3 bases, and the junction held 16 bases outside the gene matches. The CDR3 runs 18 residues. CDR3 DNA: TGTGCCAGCAGTTCCATAGGGATGACAGGGGGGACAATCTACGAGCAGTACTTC. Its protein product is CASSSIGMTGGTIYEQYF.

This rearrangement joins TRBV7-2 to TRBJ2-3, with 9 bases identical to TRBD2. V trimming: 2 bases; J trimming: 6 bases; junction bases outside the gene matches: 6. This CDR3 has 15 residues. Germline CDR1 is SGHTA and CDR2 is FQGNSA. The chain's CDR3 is CASSLIAGERDTQYF. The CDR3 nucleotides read TGTGCCAGCAGCTTAATAGCGGGAGAGCGCGATACGCAGTATTTT.

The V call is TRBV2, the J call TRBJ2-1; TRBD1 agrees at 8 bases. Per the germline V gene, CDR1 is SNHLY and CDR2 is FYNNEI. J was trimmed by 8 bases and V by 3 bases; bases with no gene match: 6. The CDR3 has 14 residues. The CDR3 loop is CASSDTGGFHEQFF. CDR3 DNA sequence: TGTGCCAGCAGTGACACAGGGGGGTTCCATGAGCAGTTCTTC.

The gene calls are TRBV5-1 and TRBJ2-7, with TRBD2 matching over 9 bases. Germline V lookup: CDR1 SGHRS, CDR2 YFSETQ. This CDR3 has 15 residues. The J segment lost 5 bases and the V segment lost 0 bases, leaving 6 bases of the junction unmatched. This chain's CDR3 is CASSLELAGINEQYF. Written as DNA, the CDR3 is TGCGCCAGCAGCTTGGAGCTAGCGGGAATCAACGAGCAGTACTTC.

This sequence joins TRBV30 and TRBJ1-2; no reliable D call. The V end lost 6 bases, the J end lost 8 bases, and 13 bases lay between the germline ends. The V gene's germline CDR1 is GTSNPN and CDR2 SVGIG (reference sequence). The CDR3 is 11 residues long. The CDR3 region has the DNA TGTGCCTGCCCTTTAAGAGGGGGCTACACCTTC. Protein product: CACPLRGGYTF.

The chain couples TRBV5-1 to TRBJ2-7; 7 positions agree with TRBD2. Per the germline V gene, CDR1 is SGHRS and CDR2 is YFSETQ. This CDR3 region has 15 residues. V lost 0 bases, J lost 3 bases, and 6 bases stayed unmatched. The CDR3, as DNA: TGCGCCAGCAGCTTGGAGGTAGCGGGTTTCTACGAGCAGTACTTC. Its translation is CASSLEVAGFYEQYF.

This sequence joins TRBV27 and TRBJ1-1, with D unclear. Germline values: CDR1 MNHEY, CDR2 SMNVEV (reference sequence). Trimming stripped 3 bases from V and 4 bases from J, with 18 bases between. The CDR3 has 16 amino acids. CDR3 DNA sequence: TGTGCCAGCAGTTTTCATCCCGCCACGATGCTCACTGAAGCTTTCTTT. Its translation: CASSFHPATMLTEAFF.

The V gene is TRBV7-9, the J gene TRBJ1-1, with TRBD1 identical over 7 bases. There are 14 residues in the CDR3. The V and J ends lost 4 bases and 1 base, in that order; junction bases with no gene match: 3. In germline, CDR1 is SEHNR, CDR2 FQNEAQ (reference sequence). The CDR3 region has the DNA TGTGCCAGCAGCTGGGACAGAGGGAACACTGAAGCTTTCTTT. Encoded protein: CASSWDRGNTEAFF.

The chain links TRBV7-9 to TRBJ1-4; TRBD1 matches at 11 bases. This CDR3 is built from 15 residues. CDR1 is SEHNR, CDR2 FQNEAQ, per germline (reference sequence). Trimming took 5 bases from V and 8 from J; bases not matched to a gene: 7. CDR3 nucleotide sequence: TGTGCCAGCAGCCCAGGGACAGGGGGTTTGGAAAAACTGTTTTTT. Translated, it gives CASSPGTGGLEKLFF.

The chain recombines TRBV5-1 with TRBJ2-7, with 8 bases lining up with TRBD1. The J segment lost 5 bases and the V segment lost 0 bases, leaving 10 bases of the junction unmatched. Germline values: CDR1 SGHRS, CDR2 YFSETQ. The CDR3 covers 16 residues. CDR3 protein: CASSLGLVGRGHEQYF. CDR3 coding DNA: TGCGCCAGCAGCTTGGGATTAGTCGGCAGGGGGCACGAGCAGTACTTC. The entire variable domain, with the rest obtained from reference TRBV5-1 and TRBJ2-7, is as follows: KAGVTQTPRYLIKTRGQQVTLSCSPISGHRSVSWYQQTPGQGLQFLFEYFSETQRNKGNFPGRFSGRQFSNSRSEMNVSTLELGDSALYLCASSLGLVGRGHEQYFGPGTRLTVT.

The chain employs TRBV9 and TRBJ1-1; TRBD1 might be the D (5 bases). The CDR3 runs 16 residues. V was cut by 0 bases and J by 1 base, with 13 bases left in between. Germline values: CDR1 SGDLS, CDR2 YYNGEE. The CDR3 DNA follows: TGTGCCAGCAGCGTAGCCCCGACGACAGCGAACACTGAAGCTTTCTTT. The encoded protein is CASSVAPTTANTEAFF.

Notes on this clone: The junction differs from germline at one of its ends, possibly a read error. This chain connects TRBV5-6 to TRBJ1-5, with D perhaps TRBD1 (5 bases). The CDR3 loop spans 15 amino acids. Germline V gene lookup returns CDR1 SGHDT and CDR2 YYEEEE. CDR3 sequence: CASRLGLGPNQPQHF. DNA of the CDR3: TGTGCCAGCAGGTTGGGGCTGGGTCCCAATCAGCCCCAGCATTTT.

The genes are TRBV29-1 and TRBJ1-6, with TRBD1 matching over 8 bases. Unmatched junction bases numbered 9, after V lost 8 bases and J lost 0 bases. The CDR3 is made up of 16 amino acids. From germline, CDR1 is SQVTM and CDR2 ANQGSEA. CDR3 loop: CSPSGQASSYNSPLHF. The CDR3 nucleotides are TGCAGCCCCTCGGGACAGGCAAGCTCCTATAATTCACCCCTCCACTTT.

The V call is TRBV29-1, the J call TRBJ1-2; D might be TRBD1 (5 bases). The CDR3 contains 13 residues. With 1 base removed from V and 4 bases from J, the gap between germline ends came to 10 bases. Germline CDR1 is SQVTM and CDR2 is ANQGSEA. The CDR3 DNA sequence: TGCAGCGTTGAAGGGGACGACGGCTATGGCTACACCTTC. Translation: CSVEGDDGYGYTF.

CDR3 residues: CASSLGTGVFYGYTF. Here the CDR3 DNA reads TGTGCCAGCAGCCTAGGGACAGGCGTATTTTATGGCTACACCTTC. The chain carries TRBV7-8 and TRBJ1-2, with 8 nucleotides matching TRBD1. Trimming cost V 5 bases and J 5 bases; bases outside gene matches: 10. CDR3 size: 15 residues. Germline-derived CDR1 and CDR2 are SGHVS and FQNEAQ.